This T cell receptor (beta chain) was documented in a study of radiation and T cells in renal cell carcinoma. Germline CDR1 and CDR2: SGHNT and YENEEA. This CDR3 has 10 residues. V lost 6 bases, J lost 8 bases, and 7 bases lay in between. Generated by immunoSEQ multiplex PCR, the TCRdb table keeps only in-frame clones and is missing some. In the table there are over 120,000 clones, around 88% of which are singletons. As for time point: blood 4 weeks post-SBRT, at nephrectomy. Documented treatment: 15 Gy SBRT to primary tumor, nephrectomy 4 weeks later. This clone was counted only a few times. The source material was blood, sampled from a patient whose treatment included radiotherapy and nephrectomy. This TCR derives from a woman between 50 and 59 years old with renal cell carcinoma. The chain joins TRBV11-3 to TRBJ1-2; D not certain. CDR3 DNA sequence: TGTGCCAGCAGTCGCAGGGGCTACACCTTC. Protein product: CASSRRGYTF.